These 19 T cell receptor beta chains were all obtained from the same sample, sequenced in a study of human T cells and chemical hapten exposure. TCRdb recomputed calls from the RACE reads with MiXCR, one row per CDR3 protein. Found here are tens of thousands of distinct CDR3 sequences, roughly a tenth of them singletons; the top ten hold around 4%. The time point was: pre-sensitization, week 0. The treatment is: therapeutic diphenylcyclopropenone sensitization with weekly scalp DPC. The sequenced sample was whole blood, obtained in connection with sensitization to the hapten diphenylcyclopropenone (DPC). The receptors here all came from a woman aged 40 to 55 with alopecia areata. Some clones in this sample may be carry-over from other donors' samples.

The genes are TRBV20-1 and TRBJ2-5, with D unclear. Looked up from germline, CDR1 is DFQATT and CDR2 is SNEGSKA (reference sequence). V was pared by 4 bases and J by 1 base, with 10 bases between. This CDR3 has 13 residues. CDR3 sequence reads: CSAKRTGQETQYF. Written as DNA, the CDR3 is TGCAGTGCTAAAAGGACGGGCCAAGAGACCCAGTACTTC.

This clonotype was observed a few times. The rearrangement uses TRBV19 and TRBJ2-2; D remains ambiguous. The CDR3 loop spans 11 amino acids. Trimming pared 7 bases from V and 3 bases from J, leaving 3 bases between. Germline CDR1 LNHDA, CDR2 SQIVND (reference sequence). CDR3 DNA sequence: TGTGCCAGTATCGACACCGGGGAGCTGTTTTTT. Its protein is CASIDTGELFF.

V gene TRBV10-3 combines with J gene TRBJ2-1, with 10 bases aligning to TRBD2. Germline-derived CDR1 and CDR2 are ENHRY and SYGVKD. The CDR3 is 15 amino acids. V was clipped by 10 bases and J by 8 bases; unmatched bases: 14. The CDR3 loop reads CATNREAGGQDEQFF. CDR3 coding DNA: TGTGCCACCAACCGGGAAGCGGGAGGGCAGGATGAGCAGTTCTTC.

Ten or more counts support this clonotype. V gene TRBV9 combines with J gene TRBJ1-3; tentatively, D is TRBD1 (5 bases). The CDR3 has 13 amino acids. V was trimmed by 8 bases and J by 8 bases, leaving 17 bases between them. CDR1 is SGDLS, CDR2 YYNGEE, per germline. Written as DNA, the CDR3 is TGTGCCAGTGGAGGGACCGGCTGGGACACCATATATTTT. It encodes CASGGTGWDTIYF. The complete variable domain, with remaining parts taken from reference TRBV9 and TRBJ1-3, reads DSGVTQTPKHLITATGQRVTLRCSPRSGDLSVYWYQQSLDQGLQFLIQYYNGEERAKGNILERFSAQQFPDLHSELNLSSLELGDSALYFCASGGTGWDTIYFGEGSWLTVV.

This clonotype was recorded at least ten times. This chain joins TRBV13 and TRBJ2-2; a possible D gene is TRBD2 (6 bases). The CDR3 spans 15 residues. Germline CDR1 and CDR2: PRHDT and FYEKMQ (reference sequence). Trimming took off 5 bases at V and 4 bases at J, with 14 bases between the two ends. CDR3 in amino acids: CASSPPGRLTGELFF. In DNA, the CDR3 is TGTGCCAGCAGCCCTCCAGGGAGGCTCACCGGGGAGCTGTTTTTT.

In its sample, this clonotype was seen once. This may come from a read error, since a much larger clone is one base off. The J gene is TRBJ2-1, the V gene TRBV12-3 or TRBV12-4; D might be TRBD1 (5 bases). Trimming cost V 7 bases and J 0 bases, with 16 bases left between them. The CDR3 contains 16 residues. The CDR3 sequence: CASKLQVLISYNEQFF. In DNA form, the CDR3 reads TGTGCCAGCAAACTACAGGTCCTTATCTCCTACAATGAGCAGTTCTTC.

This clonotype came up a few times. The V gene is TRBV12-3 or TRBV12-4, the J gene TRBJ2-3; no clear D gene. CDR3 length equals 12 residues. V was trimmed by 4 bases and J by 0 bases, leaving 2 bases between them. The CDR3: CASSWSTDTQYF. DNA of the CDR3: TGTGCCAGCAGTTGGAGCACAGATACGCAGTATTTT.

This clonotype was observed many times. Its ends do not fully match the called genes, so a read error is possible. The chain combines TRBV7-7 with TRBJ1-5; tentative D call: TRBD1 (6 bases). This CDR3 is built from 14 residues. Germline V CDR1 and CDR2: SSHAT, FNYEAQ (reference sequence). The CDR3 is CASRGRYSNQPQHF. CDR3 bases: TGTGCTAGCAGGGGAAGATATAGCAATCAGCCCCAGCATTTT.

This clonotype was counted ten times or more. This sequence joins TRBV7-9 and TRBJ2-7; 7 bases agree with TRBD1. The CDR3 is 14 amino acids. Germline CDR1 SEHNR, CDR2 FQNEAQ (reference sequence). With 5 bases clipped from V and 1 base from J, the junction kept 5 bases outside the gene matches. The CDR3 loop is CASSPQTGSYEQYF. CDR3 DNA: TGTGCCAGCAGCCCCCAGACAGGGTCCTACGAGCAGTACTTC.

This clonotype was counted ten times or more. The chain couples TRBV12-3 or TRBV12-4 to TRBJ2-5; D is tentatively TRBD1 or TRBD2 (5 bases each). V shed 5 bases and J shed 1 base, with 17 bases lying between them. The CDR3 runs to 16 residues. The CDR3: CASSRRDLRGQETQYF. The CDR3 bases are TGTGCCAGCAGTCGACGGGACCTTCGTGGCCAAGAGACCCAGTACTTC.

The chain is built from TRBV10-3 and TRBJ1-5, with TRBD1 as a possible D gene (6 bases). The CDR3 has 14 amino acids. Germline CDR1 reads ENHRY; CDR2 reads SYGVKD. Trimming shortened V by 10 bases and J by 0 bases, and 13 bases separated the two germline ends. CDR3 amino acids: CATNRDNSNQPQHF. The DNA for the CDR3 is TGTGCCACTAACCGGGACAATAGCAATCAGCCCCAGCATTTT.

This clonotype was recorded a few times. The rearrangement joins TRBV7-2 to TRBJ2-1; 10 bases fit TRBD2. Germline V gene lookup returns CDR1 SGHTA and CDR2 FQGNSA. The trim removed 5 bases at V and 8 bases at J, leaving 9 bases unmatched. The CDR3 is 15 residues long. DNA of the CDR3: TGTGCCAGCAGCCTGGTAGCGGGGGGCCGGGATGAGCAGTTCTTC. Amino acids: CASSLVAGGRDEQFF.

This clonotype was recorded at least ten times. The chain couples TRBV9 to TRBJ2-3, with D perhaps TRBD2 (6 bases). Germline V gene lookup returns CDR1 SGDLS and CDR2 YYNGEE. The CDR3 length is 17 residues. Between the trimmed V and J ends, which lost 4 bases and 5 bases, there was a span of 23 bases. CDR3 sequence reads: CASSLAPGTQGIDTQYF. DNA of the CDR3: TGTGCCAGCAGCCTCGCCCCGGGGACTCAGGGTATAGATACGCAGTATTTT.

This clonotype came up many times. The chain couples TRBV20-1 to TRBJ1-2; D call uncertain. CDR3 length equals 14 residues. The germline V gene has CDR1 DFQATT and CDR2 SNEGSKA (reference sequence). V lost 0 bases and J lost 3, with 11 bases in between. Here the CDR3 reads CSARDPRVYYGYTF. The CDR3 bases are TGCAGTGCTAGAGATCCTAGGGTTTACTATGGCTACACCTTC.

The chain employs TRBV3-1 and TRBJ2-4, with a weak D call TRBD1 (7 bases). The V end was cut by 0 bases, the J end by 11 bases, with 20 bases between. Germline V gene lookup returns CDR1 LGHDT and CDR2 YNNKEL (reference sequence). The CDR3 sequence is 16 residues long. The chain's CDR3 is CASSQDLAGGTNFQYF. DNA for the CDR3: TGTGCCAGCAGCCAAGATCTGGCAGGGGGGACGAACTTTCAGTACTTC.

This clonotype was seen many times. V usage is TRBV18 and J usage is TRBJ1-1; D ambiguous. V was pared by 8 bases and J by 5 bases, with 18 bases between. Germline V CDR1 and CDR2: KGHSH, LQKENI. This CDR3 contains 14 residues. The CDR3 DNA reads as TGTGCCAGCCTCACAGTATCCACGACGACTGAAGCTTTCTTT. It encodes CASLTVSTTTEAFF.

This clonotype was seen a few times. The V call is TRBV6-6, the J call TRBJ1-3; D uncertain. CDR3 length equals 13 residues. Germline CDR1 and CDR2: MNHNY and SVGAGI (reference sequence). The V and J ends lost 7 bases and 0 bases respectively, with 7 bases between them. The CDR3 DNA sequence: TGTGCCAGCAAACAAAACTCTGGAAACACCATATATTTT. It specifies CASKQNSGNTIYF.

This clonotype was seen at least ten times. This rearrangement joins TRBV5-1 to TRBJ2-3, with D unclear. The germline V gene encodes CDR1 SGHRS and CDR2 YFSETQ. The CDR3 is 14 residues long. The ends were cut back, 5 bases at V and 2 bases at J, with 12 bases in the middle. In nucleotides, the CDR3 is TGCGCCAGCAGTGCGGTAATCCTCACAGATACGCAGTATTTT. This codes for CASSAVILTDTQYF.

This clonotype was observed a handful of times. The CDR3 nucleotides read TGTGCCAGCAGCATTCCTCACGGGGTGAACACTGAAGCTTTCTTT. This codes for CASSIPHGVNTEAFF. V gene TRBV12-3 or TRBV12-4 combines with J gene TRBJ1-1; no definite D call. Trimming removed 6 bases at V and 0 bases at J, with 14 bases between. CDR3 length: 15 amino acids.